This T cell receptor (beta chain) was obtained from a study of blood T cell repertoires in COVID-19 (dated by TCRdb to 2019 to 2021). Concerning the study at large: Collaborator samples came from the United States, Italy and Spain and covered acute and convalescent phases of COVID-19. The samples were drawn from the first 160 participants of the ongoing ImmuneRACE study and from some 1,300 subjects provided by 6 global collaborators. The repertoires were released in a freely available public database intended as a resource for research on the immune response to SARS-CoV-2. The dataset comprised deeply sampled blood TCRbeta repertoires from subjects exposed to, actively infected with, or recovered from COVID-19. Sample metadata almost always included a de-identified subject ID, COVID-19 status, age in years and sex. The material from the prospective study consisted of cDNA or gDNA derived from T cells, B-cell-depleted T cells, or PBMCs. HLA class I and class II types, where available, came from metadata supplied by the sample provider rather than from assay-based typing.

The immunoSEQ Assay, a bias-controlled multiplex PCR, was used to amplify TCRbeta CDR3 regions from genomic DNA. The original methods were these. Nucleated cell counts per sample were estimated from amplification of reference gene primers within the assay. To quantify the absolute abundance of each unique TCRbeta CDR3 rearrangement, sequence reads were collapsed and filtered. Productive Simpson clonality was computed per sample as the square root of Simpson's diversity index over productive rearrangements. TCRdb obtained this table from immuneACCESS and retained in-frame rearrangements with V and J assigned. These tables miss some clones; where compared with another copy, unresolved V genes account for less than half of the shortfall, and the remainder is unexplained. The V and J calls and clone size come from that table; D and trimming were worked out from the DNA. The sample table lists some 50,000 clones, about 77% of them with a count of one. Around 19% of the sample is held by the ten biggest clonotypes.

Concerning this clone itself: Its antigen target is currently unknown. Base qualities are not at hand, and no much larger clone is one base apart.

Inclusive of the bounding cysteine and phenylalanine, the CDR3 is 15 residues long. The kept DNA is CDR3 alone, 45 bases in frame from the first base. CDR1 and CDR2 are read off the germline V gene (reference sequence) as LGHDT and YNNKEL. The junction shows trimming of 3 bases on V and 2 bases on J, and the gene matches do not reach 4 bases of it. Points the paper makes about the study in general: Clinical and demographic metadata were provided uncurated, with the amount varying by source and participant.

The collaborating institutions used their own protocols to collect whole blood in K2EDTA tubes. For TCRbeta analysis, collaborators shipped samples as frozen whole blood, isolated PBMCs, or DNA extracted from either of those sample types. The material sequenced was peripheral blood. In this chain, TRBV3-1 (or the pseudogene TRBV3-2) is recombined with TRBJ1-1, and 9 bases in between align with TRBD1. The clonotype originates from a human donor with active or convalescent COVID-19. The donor label of this sample is uncertain. This receptor carries the CDR3 CASSQWDRVNTEAFF. Read as DNA, the sequence is TGTGCCAGCAGCCAGTGGGACAGGGTTAACACTGAAGCTTTCTTT.